These T cell receptor beta chains were read from a single sample in a study of CXCR3-negative and CXCR3-positive naive CD8 T cells. TCRdb reworked the 5' RACE reads into one entry per CDR3 protein, no DNA. This sample contains over 70,000 distinct CDR3 sequences. Sequencing was carried out using naive CXCR3- CD8+ T cells from blood. The source of these receptors is a human donor in good health. Some clones in this sample may be carry-over from other donors' samples. Both conserved end residues are part of each CDR3.

j_gene: TRBJ2-2; v_gene: TRBV5-1; len: 15; CDR3aa: CASSLWPANTGELFF
j_gene: TRBJ2-2; v_gene: TRBV7-9; len: 16; CDR3aa: CASSLPGTEITGELFF
j_gene: TRBJ2-2; v_gene: TRBV28; len: 16; CDR3aa: CASSLENGARTGELFF
j_gene: TRBJ2-7; v_gene: TRBV5-4; len: 13; CDR3aa: CASSWGTVYEQYF
j_gene: TRBJ1-2; v_gene: TRBV29-1; len: 11; CDR3aa: CSVPGIYGYTF
j_gene: TRBJ2-5; v_gene: TRBV5-1; len: 18; CDR3aa: CASSLAVNVGQGQETQYF
j_gene: TRBJ2-3; v_gene: TRBV6-2/TRBV6-3; len: 15; CDR3aa: CASSYSTGATDTQYF
j_gene: TRBJ1-2; v_gene: TRBV20-1; len: 14; CDR3aa: CSAKGPGVTYGYTF
j_gene: TRBJ1-1; v_gene: TRBV20-1; len: 17; CDR3aa: CSARTLGGAIWNTEAFF
j_gene: TRBJ2-1; v_gene: TRBV7-8; len: 17; CDR3aa: CASSLRSSGESYNEQFF
j_gene: TRBJ2-7; v_gene: TRBV28; len: 14; CDR3aa: CASSLLGQPDEQYF
j_gene: TRBJ2-1; v_gene: TRBV29-1; len: 15; CDR3aa: CSVHPGTGIRNEQFF
j_gene: TRBJ1-2; v_gene: TRBV25-1; len: 14; CDR3aa: CASSRGTPEHGYTF
j_gene: TRBJ2-2; v_gene: TRBV29-1; len: 12; CDR3aa: CSITVEAGELFF
j_gene: TRBJ2-7; v_gene: TRBV29-1; len: 15; CDR3aa: CSVETVSGFSYEQYF
j_gene: TRBJ2-5; v_gene: TRBV29-1; len: 14; CDR3aa: CSVEVGRGLETQYF
j_gene: TRBJ2-1; v_gene: TRBV5-1; len: 15; CDR3aa: CASSSTSGGYNEQFF
j_gene: TRBJ1-5; v_gene: TRBV27; len: 17; CDR3aa: CASSPNPRLYSNQPQHF
j_gene: TRBJ1-2; v_gene: TRBV7-9; len: 14; CDR3aa: CANDRDGENYGYTF
j_gene: TRBJ1-1; v_gene: TRBV29-1; len: 12; CDR3aa: CSAGGDGGEAFF
j_gene: TRBJ2-1; v_gene: TRBV7-6; len: 16; CDR3aa: CASSSQGTGGYNEQFF
j_gene: TRBJ2-5; v_gene: TRBV29-1; len: 16; CDR3aa: CSVVGTNGRDQETQYF
j_gene: TRBJ1-2; v_gene: TRBV10-3; len: 14; CDR3aa: CAIATGDPNYGYTF
j_gene: TRBJ2-7; v_gene: TRBV7-2; len: 15; CDR3aa: CASSHGTGPIYEQYF
j_gene: TRBJ2-2; v_gene: TRBV11-2; len: 13; CDR3aa: CASSPPDAHELFF
j_gene: TRBJ1-3; v_gene: TRBV4-1; len: 15; CDR3aa: CASSLTQGRENTIYF
j_gene: TRBJ1-2; v_gene: TRBV4-3; len: 13; CDR3aa: CASSQQPTVGYTF
j_gene: TRBJ1-2; v_gene: TRBV7-3; len: 13; CDR3aa: CASSPDIGLGYTF
j_gene: TRBJ2-7; v_gene: TRBV7-9; len: 17; CDR3aa: CASSLPLQLAGQYEQYF
j_gene: TRBJ2-5; v_gene: TRBV7-2; len: 16; CDR3aa: CASSLGPVWEQETQYF
j_gene: TRBJ1-1; v_gene: TRBV20-1; len: 16; CDR3aa: CSARAWDRGMNTEAFF
j_gene: TRBJ2-2; v_gene: TRBV29-1; len: 14; CDR3aa: CSVTAGSAPGELFF
j_gene: TRBJ2-3; v_gene: TRBV5-6; len: 15; CDR3aa: CASSPAGGGSDTQYF
j_gene: TRBJ1-2; v_gene: TRBV9; len: 12; CDR3aa: CASSRERSGYTF
j_gene: TRBJ2-7; v_gene: TRBV7-9; len: 12; CDR3aa: CASSLTAPERYF
j_gene: TRBJ1-2; v_gene: TRBV4-1; len: 15; CDR3aa: CASSQGQGSSYGYTF
j_gene: TRBJ2-7; v_gene: TRBV7-2; len: 15; CDR3aa: CASSLEGTGAYEQYF
j_gene: TRBJ2-1; v_gene: TRBV2; len: 15; CDR3aa: CASSEGGGSYNEQFF
j_gene: TRBJ2-1; v_gene: TRBV12-3/TRBV12-4; len: 14; CDR3aa: CASSFAGGHNEQFF
j_gene: TRBJ2-3; v_gene: TRBV29-1; len: 17; CDR3aa: CSVEDRQRGGGTDTQYF
j_gene: TRBJ1-3; v_gene: TRBV7-3; len: 13; CDR3aa: CASSPPGGNTIYF
j_gene: TRBJ2-1; v_gene: TRBV5-5; len: 16; CDR3aa: CASSLAGGLVYNEQFF
j_gene: TRBJ2-7; v_gene: TRBV3-1; len: 12; CDR3aa: CASSHLLEEQYF
j_gene: TRBJ1-4; v_gene: TRBV10-3; len: 16; CDR3aa: CAISPGSETANEKLFF
j_gene: TRBJ2-1; v_gene: TRBV7-2; len: 17; CDR3aa: CASSLAGAGSSYNEQFF
j_gene: TRBJ2-3; v_gene: TRBV18; len: 13; CDR3aa: CASSPPAEDTQYF